The 29 T cell receptor beta chains below were found in one sample sequenced in a study of cytomegalovirus exposure and HLA in healthy donors. Clones were sequenced by immunoSEQ multiplex PCR, and TCRdb holds only the in-frame ones, with some missing. The data hold tens of thousands of clones, with about 90% observed a single time. Sequencing was performed on PBMCs. Source of these receptors: a woman aged 18 to 35 in good health and CMV-seropositive.

This rearrangement joins TRBV5-4 to TRBJ1-6, with D tentatively TRBD1 (6 bases). This CDR3 is built from 15 residues. V dropped 4 bases and J dropped 6 bases, with 14 bases sitting between them. Germline V lookup: CDR1 SGHNT, CDR2 YYREEE (reference sequence). This chain's CDR3 is CASSVGQLVNSPLHF. The CDR3, as DNA: TGTGCCAGCAGCGTGGGACAACTAGTTAATTCACCCCTCCACTTT.

This chain connects TRBV5-5 to TRBJ1-1, with no clear D. CDR3 length equals 14 residues. CDR1 and CDR2 from the germline V gene are SGHKS and YYEKEE (reference sequence). Trimming pared 1 base from V and 2 bases from J, leaving 9 bases between. In DNA form, the CDR3 reads TGTGCCAGCAGCTTGTATGAGGGTAACACTGAAGCTTTCTTT. Translation gives CASSLYEGNTEAFF.

The rearrangement joins TRBV2 to TRBJ2-3, with 12 bases fitting TRBD2. Unmatched junction bases numbered 11, after V lost 5 bases and J lost 5 bases. Germline V gives CDR1 SNHLY, CDR2 FYNNEI. CDR3 size: 17 residues. As DNA, the CDR3 is TGTGCCAGCAGTTCCGCCTCTAGCGGGGGGGCAAAAGATACGCAGTATTTT. It yields the protein CASSSASSGGAKDTQYF.

The chain carries TRBV6-5 and TRBJ2-2; 11 nucleotides match TRBD2. Germline loops: CDR1 MNHEY, CDR2 SVGAGI. This CDR3 is 15 amino acids long. V gave up 3 bases and J gave up 4 bases; unmatched junction bases: 1. DNA for the CDR3: TGTGCCAGCAGTTATAGCGGGGGGGCCACCGGGGAGCTGTTTTTT. Protein: CASSYSGGATGELFF.

The chain recombines TRBV9 with TRBJ2-1, with 10 bases fitting TRBD2. Trimming cost V 3 bases and J 5 bases; bases outside gene matches: 2. Germline-derived CDR1 and CDR2 are SGDLS and YYNGEE. The CDR3 has 14 amino acids. The CDR3 nucleotides are TGTGCCAGCAGCGGTAGCGGGGGGCACAATGAGCAGTTCTTC. This translates into CASSGSGGHNEQFF.

This clone was observed a single time. The rearrangement joins TRBV19 to TRBJ1-5; TRBD1 agrees at 9 bases. V shed 7 bases and J 3 bases; nucleotides not matched to a gene: 4. Germline V gene data show CDR1 as LNHDA and CDR2 as SQIVND (reference sequence). The CDR3 length is 14 residues. The CDR3 loop is CASIRQGDNQPQHF. The CDR3 DNA reads TGTGCCAGTATTCGACAGGGGGACAATCAGCCCCAGCATTTT.

This clone was observed many times. The chain recombines TRBV5-4 with TRBJ1-1; 8 positions agree with TRBD1. V dropped 5 bases and J dropped 0; count of bases not matched to a gene: 6. This CDR3 is 15 amino acids long. From germline, CDR1 is SGHNT and CDR2 YYREEE (reference sequence). The CDR3 loop is CASSVNRGLNTEAFF. CDR3 in DNA: TGTGCCAGCAGTGTGAACAGGGGGTTGAACACTGAAGCTTTCTTT. The variable domain in full, completed from reference TRBV5-4 and TRBJ1-1, reads ETGVTQSPTHLIKTRGQQVTLRCSSQSGHNTVSWYQQALGQGPQFIFQYYREEENGRGNFPPRFSGLQFPNYSSELNVNALELDDSALYLCASSVNRGLNTEAFFGQGTRLTVV.

Of note for this clone: Relative to the germline gene, one junction end is altered; a read error may explain this. This rearrangement joins TRBV7-7 to TRBJ2-7; TRBD1 is a possible D gene (6 bases). This CDR3 is 14 amino acids long. Germline V gene sequence: CDR1 SSHAT, CDR2 FNYEAQ (reference sequence). CDR3 residues: CASSPSLRGEEQYF. In DNA form, the CDR3 reads TGTGCTAGCAGTCCCTCCCTCAGGGGAGAAGAGCAGTACTTC.

The V and J genes are TRBV9 and TRBJ2-7, with D maybe TRBD1 (6 bases). The CDR3 is 16 amino acids. The V end was cut by 3 bases, the J end by 4 bases, with 20 bases between. CDR1 SGDLS and CDR2 YYNGEE come from the germline V gene. CDR3 protein: CASSGTGSGWSYEQYF. Here the CDR3 DNA reads TGTGCCAGCAGCGGAACAGGGTCAGGATGGAGTTACGAGCAGTACTTC.

The rearrangement uses TRBV29-1 and TRBJ2-3; 7 nucleotides line up with TRBD2. With V trimmed by 4 bases and J by 5 bases, 3 bases remained unmatched. The CDR3 totals 12 residues. Per the germline V gene, CDR1 is SQVTM and CDR2 is ANQGSEA. The CDR3: CSVVAGVDTQYF. CDR3 coding DNA: TGCAGCGTTGTTGCGGGAGTAGATACGCAGTATTTT.

The rearrangement links TRBV4-1 to TRBJ2-2; 8 bases map to TRBD1. The V segment lost 6 bases and the J segment 1 base; nucleotides outside the gene matches: 7. CDR3 length: 16 amino acids. The germline V gene has CDR1 MGHRA and CDR2 YSYEKL. CDR3 in DNA: TGCGCCAGCAGACGAACCGGGACAGGGAACACCGGGGAGCTGTTTTTT. It encodes CASRRTGTGNTGELFF.

V usage is TRBV7-6 and J usage is TRBJ2-2; 10 bases fit TRBD2. CDR3 size: 16 residues. J gave up 5 bases and V 2 bases, and 5 bases lay outside the gene matches. Germline V lookup: CDR1 SGHVS, CDR2 FNYEAQ. Written as DNA, the CDR3 is TGTGCCAGCAGCTTAACTCTAGCGGGGGATACCGGGGAGCTGTTTTTT. Encoded protein: CASSLTLAGDTGELFF.

The chain employs TRBV4-2 and TRBJ2-1; 7 nucleotides align to TRBD1. CDR3 length: 15 residues. Germline-derived CDR1 and CDR2 are LGHNA and YNFKEQ. V was clipped by 4 bases and J by 6 bases; unmatched bases: 9. The CDR3 region is CASSRPGTDGNEQFF. The CDR3 DNA follows: TGTGCCAGCAGCCGGCCCGGGACAGACGGCAATGAGCAGTTCTTC.

V usage is TRBV29-1 and J usage is TRBJ1-1; TRBD1 matches 9 bases. The CDR3 extends over 12 amino acids. Trimming at V came to 7 bases and at J to 10 bases, leaving 10 bases not matched to a gene. CDR1 SQVTM and CDR2 ANQGSEA come from the germline V gene. The DNA of the CDR3 is TGCAGCGGAAACACAGGGGGCAATGCAGCTTTCTTT. Protein sequence: CSGNTGGNAAFF.

V and J are TRBV10-3 and TRBJ2-6; 9 bases are shared with TRBD2. The V gene's germline CDR1 is ENHRY and CDR2 SYGVKD. The CDR3 is 18 residues long. Trimming cost V 2 bases and J 7 bases; bases outside gene matches: 12. The CDR3 here is CAISELDSGGPSANVLTF. The CDR3 nucleotides are TGTGCCATCAGTGAGCTCGATAGCGGGGGTCCCAGTGCCAACGTCCTGACTTTC.

In this sample, this clone turned up a few times. This chain uses TRBV6-4 with TRBJ2-2; D call uncertain. Germline V gene sequence: CDR1 MRHNA, CDR2 SNTAGT. There are 13 residues in the CDR3. V gave up 7 bases and J gave up 7 bases, with 13 bases separating them. This chain's CDR3 is CASKDTELGELFF. The CDR3 DNA sequence: TGTGCCAGCAAAGACACAGAGCTCGGGGAGCTGTTTTTT.

The rearrangement uses TRBV4-2 and TRBJ1-5, with a tentative D call TRBD1 (5 bases). The CDR3 spans 14 residues. Germline loops: CDR1 LGHNA, CDR2 YNFKEQ. With 0 bases removed from V and 5 bases from J, the gap between germline ends came to 8 bases. For the CDR3, the DNA is TGTGCCAGCAGCCAAGACAGGGCGCATCAGCCCCAGCATTTT. Translated: CASSQDRAHQPQHF.

The V call is TRBV6-6, the J call TRBJ1-4, with 8 nucleotides matching TRBD1. CDR3 length: 13 residues. Per germline, CDR1 MNHNY and CDR2 SVGAGI (reference sequence). The J segment lost 3 bases and the V segment lost 11 bases, leaving 5 bases of the junction unmatched. The CDR3 sequence is CAGRTGSNEKLFF. The CDR3 nucleotides are TGTGCCGGTCGGACAGGGTCTAATGAAAAACTGTTTTTT.

The rearrangement uses TRBV20-1 and TRBJ2-1; possible D gene TRBD2, 5 bases. The V gene lost 5 bases and the J gene lost 6 bases, with 8 bases spanning the gap. The CDR3 sequence is 11 residues long. Per the germline V gene, CDR1 is DFQATT and CDR2 is SNEGSKA (reference sequence). The DNA of the CDR3 is TGCAGTGCTTGGCGGGCCAATGAGCAGTTCTTC. This sequence encodes CSAWRANEQFF.

The J gene is TRBJ2-1, the V gene TRBV11-2, with 9 bases lining up with TRBD2. The CDR3 is made up of 17 amino acids. Per germline, CDR1 SGHAT and CDR2 FQNNGV. Trimming at V came to 1 base and at J to 4 bases, leaving 8 bases not matched to a gene. The CDR3, as DNA: TGTGCCAGCAGCTTAGCGGGCCTGCGGGAGGGTTACAATGAGCAGTTCTTC. Its translation: CASSLAGLREGYNEQFF.

The genes are TRBV15 and TRBJ1-2; perhaps TRBD1 as D (5 bases). The germline V and J ends were trimmed by 5 bases and 0 bases, with 19 bases remaining between them. This CDR3 has 17 amino acids. Per germline, CDR1 LNHNV and CDR2 YYDKDF (reference sequence). The DNA for the CDR3 is TGTGCCACCAGCGGGGCAATGAGGTGGGGCTCTAACTATGGCTACACCTTC. Translation gives CATSGAMRWGSNYGYTF.

This clone appeared many times. The genes are TRBV4-2 and TRBJ1-2, with D possibly being TRBD1 (6 bases). Trimming left V 0 bases short and J 5 bases short, with 13 bases between. The CDR3 has 15 amino acids. Germline assignment: CDR1 LGHNA and CDR2 YNFKEQ. The CDR3 sequence: CASSQEEGGVYGYTF. The CDR3 region has the DNA TGTGCCAGCAGCCAAGAAGAGGGGGGGGTATATGGCTACACCTTC.

This chain connects TRBV30 to TRBJ2-7; 8 positions match TRBD2. This CDR3 is built from 13 residues. Germline loops: CDR1 GTSNPN, CDR2 SVGIG (reference sequence). The trim removed 1 base at V and 2 bases at J, leaving 1 base unmatched. CDR3 DNA: TGTGCCTGGAGTGCGGGGGGGGCCTACGAGCAGTACTTC. Translation gives CAWSAGGAYEQYF.

The CDR3 coding sequence is TGTGCCAGCAGCTTACCCGGACTAGCGGGAGCCTACAATGAGCAGTTCTTC. It translates to CASSLPGLAGAYNEQFF. The V and J genes are TRBV7-2 and TRBJ2-1; 13 positions match TRBD2. The V gene's germline CDR1 is SGHTA and CDR2 FQGNSA. The CDR3 length is 17 residues. The V and J ends lost 2 bases and 2 bases, in that order; junction bases with no gene match: 3.

This clone has a handful of counts. The genes are TRBV27 and TRBJ1-2, with D possibly being TRBD1 (6 bases). From germline, CDR1 is MNHEY and CDR2 SMNVEV (reference sequence). V was pared by 5 bases and J by 5 bases, with 12 bases between. The CDR3 has 13 amino acids. For the CDR3, the DNA is TGTGCCAGCAGTATCGGACAGACGTATGGCTACACCTTC. It yields the protein CASSIGQTYGYTF.

V is TRBV6-7 and J is TRBJ1-1; TRBD1 matches at 7 bases. TRBV6-7 is sorted into the ORF group, with uncertain function. The V segment lost 2 bases and the J segment 4 bases; nucleotides outside the gene matches: 7. CDR3 length: 15 amino acids. The CDR3 region is CASSYTYRGCTEAFF. The CDR3 DNA follows: TGTGCCAGCAGTTACACCTACAGGGGTTGCACTGAAGCTTTCTTT.

The V gene is TRBV30, the J gene TRBJ2-6; the D gene is possibly TRBD2 (5 bases). CDR1 GTSNPN and CDR2 SVGIG come from the germline V gene (reference sequence). CDR3 length: 15 residues. V dropped 2 bases and J dropped 2 bases, with 10 bases sitting between them. This CDR3 reads CAWSTGIAGANVLTF. DNA of the CDR3: TGTGCCTGGAGTACCGGGATAGCTGGGGCCAACGTCCTGACTTTC.

This rearrangement joins TRBV19 to TRBJ2-2; 9 nucleotides align to TRBD1. CDR3 length: 15 residues. Trimming removed 3 bases from V and 4 bases from J; junction bases left unmatched: 3. Per germline, CDR1 LNHDA and CDR2 SQIVND (reference sequence). Here the CDR3 reads CASSMVGQGTGELFF. The CDR3 nucleotides read TGTGCCAGTAGTATGGTGGGACAGGGCACCGGGGAGCTGTTTTTT.

Comments on this clone: Other DNA sequences from this sample encode an identical CDR3 as well. V gene TRBV5-4 combines with J gene TRBJ2-1; 12 bases fit TRBD1. Germline V lookup: CDR1 SGHNT, CDR2 YYREEE (reference sequence). The length of the CDR3 is 15 residues. The J segment lost 7 bases and the V segment lost 2 bases, leaving 4 bases of the junction unmatched. Here the CDR3 reads CASSFGTGGGNEQFF. The DNA for the CDR3 is TGTGCCAGCAGCTTTGGGACAGGGGGCGGGAATGAGCAGTTCTTC.